This T cell receptor (beta chain) was observed in a study of identical twins. The CDR3 is 18 amino acids. The V and J ends lost 5 bases and 4 bases, in that order; junction bases with no gene match: 10. Each CDR3 protein gets one entry after TCRdb re-called the 5' RACE reads with MiXCR. The data hold some 600,000 distinct CDR3 sequences, with 7% to 7.5% observed a single time. These data were also reused for a study on yellow fever vaccine responses in identical twins.

V usage is TRBV12-3 or TRBV12-4 and J usage is TRBJ2-3; 15 nucleotides agree with TRBD2. Sequencing input: PBMCs. This TCR was recovered from a woman between 18 and 30 years old in good health. The CDR3 loop is CASSRGLAGGGWADTQYF. CDR3 coding DNA: TGTGCCAGCAGTCGCGGACTAGCGGGAGGGGGCTGGGCAGATACGCAGTATTTT.